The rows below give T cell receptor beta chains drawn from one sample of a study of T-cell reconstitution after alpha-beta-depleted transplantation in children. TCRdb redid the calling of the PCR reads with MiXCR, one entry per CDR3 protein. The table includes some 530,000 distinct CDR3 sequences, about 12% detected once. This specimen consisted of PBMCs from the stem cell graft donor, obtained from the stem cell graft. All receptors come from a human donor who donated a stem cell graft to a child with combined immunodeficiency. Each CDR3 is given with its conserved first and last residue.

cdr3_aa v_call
CATSRRDDRGLYTGELFF TRBV24-1
CSARTSGRGDEQFF TRBV29-1
CASRNPGQSYNEQFF TRBV19
CSARGGRAFF TRBV20-1
CASSETPLGRTQYF TRBV12-3/TRBV12-4
CASSQRWDRDLF TRBV21-1
CASSIDKGQGNTEAFF TRBV19
CASRISSIDTQYF TRBV28
CAISEAFRENQPQHF TRBV10-3
CASSPGGVSYNEQFF TRBV5-4
CASSTDAGGSYEQYF TRBV6-1
CASSVDGRGTYNEQFF TRBV9
CASSLAEGLEQYF TRBV9
CASSLFPQGAETGELFF TRBV7-2
CASSQDWTSGASYEQYF TRBV4-3
CANSPLILAKNIQYF TRBV6-1
CASSPDAGVSLHF TRBV7-8
CASTQRVDSWVRETQYF TRBV12-3/TRBV12-4
CASSQGGNGNQPQHF TRBV3-1
CASSQTETQYF TRBV12-3/TRBV12-4
CASSWGMGRGGRYEQYF TRBV12-3/TRBV12-4
CASSDFLLEQYF TRBV6-6
CASCGGQFDYEQYF TRBV12-3/TRBV12-4
CAISEMRGGYQETRYF TRBV10-3
CASSEALLKLGDTQYF TRBV2
CASCPRPDNEQFF TRBV9
CATSDLAGDTDTQYF TRBV24-1
CASSLGQGRVGEQFF TRBV18
CASSSFGGTEGAGSYNEQFF TRBV7-3
CASSYRGGTGVYGYTF TRBV6-5
CASSFRDRAYEQYF TRBV6-2/TRBV6-3
CSVKPGGQGNTGELFF TRBV29-1
CASSPWTTSYEQYF TRBV18
CASGRFPDTQYF TRBV12-5
CSAVQGPGSIQYF TRBV29-1
CASSRDRDSSYEQYF TRBV7-2
CSASTTSGKVYTQYF TRBV20-1
CSVEGTQGASNEQFF TRBV29-1
CATSDRLAGDEQYF TRBV24-1
CSARGDSEAQFF TRBV20-1
CASSLGTTPNHF TRBV13
CASSQDRLYEQYF TRBV4-3
CASSFIRGQGALLYEQYF TRBV11-2
CASSLDPGTIETQYF TRBV5-5
CASSLHVDRFF TRBV12-3/TRBV12-4
CASSRGGVGKETQYF TRBV6-5
CAGGGPNEQFF TRBV12-3/TRBV12-4
CASSDGGLGLNTEAFF TRBV6-1
CASSPDPWGDTQYF TRBV6-5
CASTLGRFYEQYF TRBV5-5
CSARDLTDNTNEKLFF TRBV20-1
CASSKGRFSGANVLTF TRBV21-1
CASSKQLAGMYNEQFF TRBV6-4
CASRPGDLTEAFF TRBV7-9
CSVEGQINEQFF TRBV29-1
CAWSALSLGGELFF TRBV30
CASSPAGGPNNEQFF TRBV7-3
CASSQDTVEQYF TRBV3-1